Below are 26 T cell receptor beta chains sequenced from a single sample in a study of cytomegalovirus exposure and HLA in healthy donors. PCR amplification relied on 60 Vbeta primers (plus 13 Jbeta primers). Repertoires were generated with immunoSEQ multiplex PCR, while TCRdb's copy carries only in-frame clones and drops some. The sample carries roughly 100,000 clones, 76% recorded once. The specimen was PBMCs. The origin of the receptors is a man aged 30 to 39 in good health and CMV-seropositive.

This chain links TRBV15 with TRBJ1-5; 7 bases agree with TRBD1. J was trimmed by 4 bases and V by 5 bases; bases with no gene match: 8. The CDR3 runs to 15 residues. Per germline, CDR1 LNHNV and CDR2 YYDKDF (reference sequence). CDR3: CATSDRTGSNQPQHF. DNA of the CDR3: TGTGCCACCAGCGATCGGACAGGCTCGAATCAGCCCCAGCATTTT.

This chain links TRBV27 with TRBJ2-7; perhaps TRBD1 as D (6 bases). The CDR3 runs 13 residues. Germline CDR1 and CDR2: MNHEY and SMNVEV (reference sequence). V lost 0 bases, J lost 6 bases, and 9 bases lay in between. CDR3 DNA: TGTGCCAGCAGTTTATCGCCCAGGGGCGAGCAGTACGTC. Encoded protein: CASSLSPRGEQYV.

This clone showed up just once. The chain employs TRBV11-2 and TRBJ2-4, with D possibly being TRBD2 (7 bases). The CDR3 is 17 residues long. The germline CDR1 and CDR2 sequences are SGHAT and FQNNGV. V lost 2 bases to trimming and J lost 2 bases, with 16 bases between them. CDR3 sequence: CASSLTGGGPPKNIQYF. The DNA of the CDR3 is TGTGCCAGCAGCTTAACGGGCGGGGGCCCTCCCAAAAACATTCAGTACTTC. Full variable domain (outside the CDR3, taken from reference TRBV11-2 and TRBJ2-4): EAGVAQSPRYKIIEKRQSVAFWCNPISGHATLYWYQQILGQGPKLLIQFQNNGVVDDSQLPKDRFSAERLKGVDSTLKIQPAKLEDSAVYLCASSLTGGGPPKNIQYFGAGTRLSVL.

The V gene is TRBV18, the J gene TRBJ1-1; 7 bases fit TRBD1. Germline lookup yields CDR1 KGHSH and CDR2 LQKENI. The V and J ends lost 1 base and 4 bases, in that order; junction bases with no gene match: 6. This CDR3 region has 15 residues. CDR3 bases: TGTGCCAGCTCACCACACAGGGGAGAGGGCACTGAAGCTTTCTTT. This codes for CASSPHRGEGTEAFF.

This clone was counted between two and nine times. V usage is TRBV7-3 and J usage is TRBJ2-3; D not certain. V shed 5 bases and J shed 2 bases, with 14 bases lying between them. The CDR3 is 15 amino acids. CDR1 and CDR2 from the germline V gene are SGHTA and FQGTGA. The CDR3 loop is CASSARGFVTDTQYF. Here the CDR3 DNA reads TGTGCCAGCAGCGCTAGAGGTTTTGTCACAGATACGCAGTATTTT. The variable domain in full, with the rest retrieved from reference TRBV7-3 and TRBJ2-3, is GAGVSQTPSNKVTEKGKYVELRCDPISGHTALYWYRQSLGQGPEFLIYFQGTGAADDSGLPNDRFFAVRPEGSVSTLKIQRTERGDSAVYLCASSARGFVTDTQYFGPGTRLTVL.

The chain recombines TRBV7-8 with TRBJ2-7; D perhaps matches TRBD2 (5 bases). From germline, CDR1 is SGHVS and CDR2 FQNEAQ. The CDR3 is made up of 15 amino acids. Trimming took off 0 bases at V and 2 bases at J, with 11 bases between the two ends. In nucleotides, the CDR3 is TGTGCCAGCAGCTTAGCATCAGCGGATCCCTACGAGCAGTACTTC. Its protein product is CASSLASADPYEQYF.

The chain carries TRBV6-6 and TRBJ1-2, with no clear D. Trimming shortened V by 0 bases and J by 7 bases, and 18 bases separated the two germline ends. This CDR3 region has 16 residues. CDR1 is MNHNY, CDR2 SVGAGI, per germline (reference sequence). The CDR3 DNA is TGTGCCAGCAGTTACTCAGAGACACCAGAGAGATCTGGCTACACCTTC. This encodes CASSYSETPERSGYTF.

This CDR3 is CAGPGRSNSPLHF. The CDR3 nucleotides read TGTGCCGGCCCAGGGAGGTCCAATTCACCCCTCCACTTT. The J gene is TRBJ1-6, the V gene TRBV19, with D possibly TRBD1 on 5 matching bases. The CDR3 contains 13 residues. Germline values: CDR1 LNHDA, CDR2 SQIVND (reference sequence). V was clipped by 11 bases and J by 7 bases, with 15 bases between them.

The chain's CDR3 is CASSYHPGRERTEAFF. CDR3 DNA: TGTGCCAGCAGTTACCACCCAGGGAGGGAGAGGACTGAAGCTTTCTTT. V and J are TRBV6-5 and TRBJ1-1, with a tentative D call TRBD1 (5 bases). V lost 2 bases, J lost 5 bases, and 18 bases lay in between. Per germline, CDR1 MNHEY and CDR2 SVGAGI. The CDR3 covers 16 residues.

The J gene is TRBJ2-5, the V gene TRBV15, with TRBD2 matching over 7 bases. The germline V gene encodes CDR1 LNHNV and CDR2 YYDKDF (reference sequence). The CDR3 contains 15 residues. Losses at the gene ends were 0 bases for V and 5 bases for J; bases not matched to a gene: 6. Here the CDR3 reads CATSRDRGGRETQYF. For the CDR3, the DNA is TGTGCCACCAGCAGAGATAGGGGAGGGAGGGAGACCCAGTACTTC.

This chain connects TRBV13 to TRBJ1-5; tentative D call: TRBD1 (5 bases). The ends were cut back, 0 bases at V and 5 bases at J, with 11 bases in the middle. The CDR3 loop spans 15 amino acids. The germline V gene encodes CDR1 PRHDT and CDR2 FYEKMQ (reference sequence). The CDR3 loop is CASSLGPRVHQPQHF. The DNA of the CDR3 is TGTGCCAGCAGCTTAGGGCCCAGGGTACATCAGCCCCAGCATTTT. The complete variable domain, with remaining parts taken from reference TRBV13 and TRBJ1-5, reads AAGVIQSPRHLIKEKRETATLKCYPIPRHDTVYWYQQGPGQDPQFLISFYEKMQSDKGSIPDRFSAQQFSDYHSELNMSSLELGDSALYFCASSLGPRVHQPQHFGDGTRLSIL.

The chain employs TRBV5-4 and TRBJ2-6, with 9 bases matching TRBD1. Germline V gene sequence: CDR1 SGHNT, CDR2 YYREEE (reference sequence). The CDR3 contains 17 residues. With V trimmed by 6 bases and J by 2 bases, 9 bases remained unmatched. Here the CDR3 DNA reads TGTGCCAGCAACCCCGGACAGGGGAGGCCTGGGGCCAACGTCCTGACTTTC. Protein sequence: CASNPGQGRPGANVLTF.

The chain joins TRBV9 to TRBJ2-5; TRBD2 is a possible D gene (7 bases). With 3 bases removed from V and 5 bases from J, the gap between germline ends came to 17 bases. Germline CDR1 and CDR2: SGDLS and YYNGEE. The CDR3 consists of 15 residues. The DNA of the CDR3 is TGTGCCAGCAGCGCTTTACCTAGGGGGGGGGAGACCCAGTACTTC. It codes for CASSALPRGGETQYF. Looking up the rest from reference TRBV9 and TRBJ2-5 gives the full variable domain: DSGVTQTPKHLITATGQRVTLRCSPRSGDLSVYWYQQSLDQGLQFLIQYYNGEERAKGNILERFSAQQFPDLHSELNLSSLELGDSALYFCASSALPRGGETQYFGPGTRLLVL.

The rearrangement uses TRBV2 and TRBJ1-1, with D tentatively TRBD1 (6 bases). The CDR3 is 14 amino acids. Trimming removed 2 bases from V and 8 bases from J, with 15 bases in between. The germline gives CDR1 SNHLY, CDR2 FYNNEI. CDR3 sequence (DNA): TGTGCCAGCAGTGAACAGGGGTCCTTGGGGGAAGCTTTCTTT. Translated: CASSEQGSLGEAFF.

The chain carries TRBV7-2 and TRBJ2-5; perhaps TRBD2 as D (5 bases). Trimming cost V 1 base and J 3 bases, with 6 bases left between them. Germline CDR1 SGHTA, CDR2 FQGNSA. The CDR3 has 13 residues. The DNA for the CDR3 is TGTGCCAGCAGCTTAGGAGCGGAAGAGACCCAGTACTTC. Protein product: CASSLGAEETQYF.

J is TRBJ2-5 and V is TRBV2; D possibly corresponds to TRBD2 (6 bases). Germline loops: CDR1 SNHLY, CDR2 FYNNEI. V was clipped by 6 bases and J by 5 bases, with 16 bases between them. The CDR3 extends over 14 amino acids. The CDR3 nucleotides are TGTGCCAGCAGCAAACGGGGGACCGAGGAGACCCAGTACTTC. Its protein product is CASSKRGTEETQYF.

The genes are TRBV19 and TRBJ2-3, with D hard to call. Trimming shortened V by 6 bases and J by 4 bases, and 11 bases separated the two germline ends. The CDR3 loop spans 13 amino acids. Germline CDR1 is LNHDA and CDR2 is SQIVND (reference sequence). CDR3 loop: CASRTANSDTQYF. In nucleotides, the CDR3 is TGTGCCAGTAGAACAGCTAATTCAGATACGCAGTATTTT.

This chain links TRBV5-6 with TRBJ2-5, with 11 bases lining up with TRBD1. The germline CDR1 and CDR2 sequences are SGHDT and YYEEEE. Trimming cost V 5 bases and J 5 bases; bases outside gene matches: 2. The length of the CDR3 is 13 residues. The CDR3 bases are TGTGCCAGCAGTAGGACAGGGGGCGAGACCCAGTACTTC. It codes for CASSRTGGETQYF.

Only a few counts were recorded for this clone. V gene TRBV5-1 combines with J gene TRBJ2-3; 14 nucleotides align to TRBD2. V gave up 4 bases and J gave up 0 bases; unmatched junction bases: 13. The length of the CDR3 is 20 residues. Germline V lookup: CDR1 SGHRS, CDR2 YFSETQ. CDR3: CASSPWGGTSGGHSTDTQYF. The CDR3 DNA reads as TGCGCCAGCAGCCCGTGGGGGGGGACTAGCGGGGGCCATAGCACAGATACGCAGTATTTT.

The chain links TRBV2 to TRBJ2-2; 8 bases map to TRBD2. Germline V gene sequence: CDR1 SNHLY, CDR2 FYNNEI. The CDR3 extends over 12 amino acids. V lost 6 bases and J lost 7; bases outside the gene matches: 1. In DNA, the CDR3 is TGTGCCAGCAGGACTAGCGTCGGGGAGCTGTTTTTT. Translated: CASRTSVGELFF.

This chain links TRBV9 with TRBJ2-3; 8 bases align to TRBD2. V was clipped by 2 bases and J by 1 base; unmatched bases: 0. Per the germline V gene, CDR1 is SGDLS and CDR2 is YYNGEE. The CDR3 spans 14 residues. The CDR3 loop is CASSVSGGTDTQYF. Here the CDR3 DNA reads TGTGCCAGCAGCGTTAGCGGGGGCACAGATACGCAGTATTTT.

The rearrangement links TRBV7-2 to TRBJ2-5; tentatively, D is TRBD1 (5 bases). Trimming removed 5 bases from V and 7 bases from J, with 8 bases in between. The CDR3 sequence is 11 residues long. The V gene's germline CDR1 is SGHTA and CDR2 FQGNSA. The CDR3: CASSIQGTQYF. In nucleotides, the CDR3 is TGTGCCAGCAGCATTCAGGGGACCCAGTACTTC.

This clone was counted between two and nine times. This chain links TRBV2 with TRBJ2-3, with D perhaps TRBD1 (6 bases). V was shortened by 7 bases and J by 6 bases, with 11 bases between the two germline ends. The germline CDR1 and CDR2 sequences are SNHLY and FYNNEI. This CDR3 has 12 residues. The CDR3 sequence: CASKLQGDTQYF. The DNA of the CDR3 is TGTGCCAGCAAGCTACAGGGTGATACGCAGTATTTT.

Worth noting for this clone: At one end the junction does not follow the germline gene, possibly because of a read error. The V and J genes are TRBV28 and TRBJ1-5, with D perhaps matching TRBD1 (5 bases). Germline lookup yields CDR1 MDHEN and CDR2 SYDVKM. The CDR3 consists of 15 residues. CDR3 in amino acids: CASRLSAPRGQPQHF. DNA of the CDR3: TGTGCCAGCAGATTATCGGCTCCAAGGGGTCAGCCCCAGCATTTT.

This clone was seen more than once but under ten times. This chain joins TRBV7-6 and TRBJ2-7, with TRBD1 matching 8 bases. The CDR3 is 14 amino acids. Germline assignment: CDR1 SGHVS and CDR2 FNYEAQ. Unmatched junction bases numbered 7, after V lost 4 bases and J lost 5 bases. DNA of the CDR3: TGTGCCAGCAGCTCTGGACAGGGAGTCAACGAGCAGTACTTC. Protein: CASSSGQGVNEQYF.

Comments on this clone: The same CDR3 arises from other DNA sequences in this sample as well. V usage is TRBV5-1 and J usage is TRBJ1-2; TRBD1 aligns across 7 bases. Trimming took 4 bases from V and 0 from J; bases not matched to a gene: 3. The CDR3 totals 14 residues. Germline-derived CDR1 and CDR2 are SGHRS and YFSETQ. DNA for the CDR3: TGCGCCAGCAGCCTAGGACAGGCTAACTATGGCTACACCTTC. It is translated as CASSLGQANYGYTF.